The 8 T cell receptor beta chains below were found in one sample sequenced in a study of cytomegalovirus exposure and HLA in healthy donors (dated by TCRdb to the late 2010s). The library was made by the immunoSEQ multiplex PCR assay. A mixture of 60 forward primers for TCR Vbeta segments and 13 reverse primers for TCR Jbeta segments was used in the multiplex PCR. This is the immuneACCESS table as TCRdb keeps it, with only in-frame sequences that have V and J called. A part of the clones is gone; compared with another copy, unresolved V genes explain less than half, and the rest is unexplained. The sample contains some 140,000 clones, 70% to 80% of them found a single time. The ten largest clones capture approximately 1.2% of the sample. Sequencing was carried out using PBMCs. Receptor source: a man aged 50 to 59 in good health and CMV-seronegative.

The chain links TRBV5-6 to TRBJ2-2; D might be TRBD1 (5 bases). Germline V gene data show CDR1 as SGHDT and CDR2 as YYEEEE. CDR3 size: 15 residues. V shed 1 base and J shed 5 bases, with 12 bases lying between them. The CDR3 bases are TGTGCCAGCAGCTTGAGGCTCAAGGGGACCGGGGAGCTGTTTTTT. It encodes CASSLRLKGTGELFF. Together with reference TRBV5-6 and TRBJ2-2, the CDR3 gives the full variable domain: DAGVTQSPTHLIKTRGQQVTLRCSPKSGHDTVSWYQQALGQGPQFIFQYYEEEERQRGNFPDRFSGHQFPNYSSELNVNALLLGDSALYLCASSLRLKGTGELFFGEGSRLTVL.

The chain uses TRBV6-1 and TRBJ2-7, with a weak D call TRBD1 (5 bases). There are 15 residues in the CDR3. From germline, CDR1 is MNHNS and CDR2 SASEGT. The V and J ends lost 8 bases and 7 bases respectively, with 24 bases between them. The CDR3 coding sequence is TGTGCCAGCTTTGATTTACAGGAAAGGGCGAGGGAGCAGTACTTC. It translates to CASFDLQERAREQYF.

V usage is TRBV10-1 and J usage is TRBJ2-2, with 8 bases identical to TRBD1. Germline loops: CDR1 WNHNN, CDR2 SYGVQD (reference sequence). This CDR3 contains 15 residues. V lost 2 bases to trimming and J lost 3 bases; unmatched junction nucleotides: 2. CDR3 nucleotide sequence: TGCGCCAGCAGTGAGAACAGGGGGGACACCGGGGAGCTGTTTTTT. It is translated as CASSENRGDTGELFF.

The CDR3: CASSIDASGTNIQYF. CDR3 in DNA: TGTGCCAGTAGTATAGATGCTAGCGGTACAAACATTCAGTACTTC. This chain connects TRBV19 to TRBJ2-4; 7 bases agree with TRBD2. This CDR3 has 15 residues. The trim removed 0 bases at V and 6 bases at J, leaving 5 bases unmatched. In germline, CDR1 is LNHDA, CDR2 SQIVND (reference sequence).

CDR3 loop: CASSFPGGIANTGELFF. Here the CDR3 DNA reads TGTGCCAGCAGTTTTCCAGGGGGCATCGCGAACACCGGGGAGCTGTTTTTT. The chain couples TRBV28 to TRBJ2-2; 8 bases are shared with TRBD1. The CDR3 sequence is 17 residues long. CDR1 and CDR2 from the germline V gene are MDHEN and SYDVKM. The ends lost 3 bases at V and 0 bases at J; junction bases unmatched: 6. The full variable domain, in which reference TRBV28 and TRBJ2-2 provide the parts outside the CDR3, is DVKVTQSSRYLVKRTGEKVFLECVQDMDHENMFWYRQDPGLGLRLIYFSYDVKMKEKGDIPEGYSVSREKKERFSLILESASTNQTSMYLCASSFPGGIANTGELFFGEGSRLTVL.

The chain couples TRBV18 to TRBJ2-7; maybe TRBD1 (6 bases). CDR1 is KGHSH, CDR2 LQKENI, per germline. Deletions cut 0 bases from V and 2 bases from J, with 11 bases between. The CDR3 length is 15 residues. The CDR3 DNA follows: TGTGCCAGCTCACCACCTAAACAGGGAGCCTACGAGCAGTACTTC. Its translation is CASSPPKQGAYEQYF.

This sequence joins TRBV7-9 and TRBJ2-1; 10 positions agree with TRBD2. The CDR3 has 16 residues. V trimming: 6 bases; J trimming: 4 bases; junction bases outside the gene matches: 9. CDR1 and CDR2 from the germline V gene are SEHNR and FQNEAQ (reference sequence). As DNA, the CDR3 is TGTGCCAGCAGGATTAGCGGGAGGTACACATACAATGAGCAGTTCTTC. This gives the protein CASRISGRYTYNEQFF. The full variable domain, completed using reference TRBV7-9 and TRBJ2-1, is DTGVSQNPRHKITKRGQNVTFRCDPISEHNRLYWYRQTLGQGPEFLTYFQNEAQLEKSRLLSDRFSAERPKGSFSTLEIQRTEQGDSAMYLCASRISGRYTYNEQFFGPGTRLTVL.

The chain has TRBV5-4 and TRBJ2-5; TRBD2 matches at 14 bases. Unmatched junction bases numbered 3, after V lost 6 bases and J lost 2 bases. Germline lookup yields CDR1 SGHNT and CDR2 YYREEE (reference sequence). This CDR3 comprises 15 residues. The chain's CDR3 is CASTRTSGRQETQYF. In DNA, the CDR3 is TGTGCCAGCACCCGGACTAGCGGGAGGCAAGAGACCCAGTACTTC.